This T cell receptor beta chain came from a study of monozygotic twins with inflammatory bowel disease. General study findings and limits: IBD patients shared fewer clonotypes with others than healthy twins, especially with disease activity.

Remarks on this clonotype: Antigen specificity is unknown.

Via template switching, UMIs carrying a 6-nucleotide sample barcode were introduced. For each CDR3 protein, TCRdb gives one entry from its re-call of the 5' RACE reads, without DNA. The sample table includes over 150,000 distinct CDR3 sequences. Per the germline V gene, CDR1 is DFQATT and CDR2 is SNEGSKA (reference sequence). The CDR3 runs to 15 residues. The receptor was derived from a human donor with ulcerative colitis or Crohn's disease, or a healthy co-twin of an affected twin (not recorded which). Sequenced: blood. The genes are TRBV20-1 and TRBJ1-6. CDR3 loop: CSAYGTSSYNSPLHF.